This T cell receptor beta chain stems from a study of response to subunit inactivated influenza vaccine. Study conclusions and caveats: The authors suggested that every seasonal influenza vaccination recruits few new T cells.

Germline V lookup: CDR1 SGHTA, CDR2 FQGTGA. This CDR3 has 15 residues. V lost 5 bases and J lost 9; bases outside the gene matches: 9. MiXCR, run by TCRdb on the RT-PCR reads, gives a single entry per CDR3 protein. The table records hundreds of thousands of distinct CDR3 sequences, approximately 14% of them present only once. This clonotype was recorded a few times. Its antigen is unknown. Sample: PBMCs from blood, taken 14 to 15 days before vaccination. The chain couples TRBV7-3 to TRBJ2-1; the match to TRBD2 covers 11 bases. This receptor was taken from a middle-aged man who received an inactivated influenza vaccine. CDR3 protein: CASSQGTSGLGEQFF. As DNA, the CDR3 is TGTGCCAGCAGCCAGGGGACTAGCGGCCTCGGTGAGCAGTTCTTC.